This is a list of T cell receptor beta chains from one sample in a study of Ad26.COV2.S vaccination and SARS-CoV-2 variants. Measured with immunoSEQ multiplex PCR; TCRdb has only the in-frame clones, and not every one. The sample carries more than 300,000 clones, about 82% recorded once. The material sequenced was peripheral blood, taken in a trial of Ad26.COV2.S vaccine versus placebo. The source is a person aged 18-60 years who received the Ad26.COV2.S COVID-19 vaccine or a placebo. Each CDR3 is given with its conserved first and last residue. A D gene is named only where the DNA matches it firmly. Not all rows give a size; the values are once, few, many and, for expanded clones, a class.

>once|TRBJ1-1|TRBV30|14|.
TGTGCCTGGAACCCCGGGGGGAAGAACACTGAAGCTTTCTTT
CAWNPGGKNTEAFF
>.|TRBJ1-1|TRBV7-2|14|.
TGTGCCAGCAGACCTGGGATTTCTGGCACTGAAGCTTTCTTT
CASRPGISGTEAFF
>.|TRBJ2-1|TRBV27|14|TRBD1
TGTGCCAGCAAGGTCGACAGGGTCGACAATGAGCAGTTCTTC
CASKVDRVDNEQFF
>.|TRBJ1-2|TRBV18|13|.
TGTGCCAGCTCACCACAGGGGATTGATGGCTACACCTTC
CASSPQGIDGYTF
>.|TRBJ2-1|TRBV4-1|14|.
TGCGCCAGCAGCCAAGATACCCTTTACAATGAGCAGTTCTTC
CASSQDTLYNEQFF
>.|TRBJ1-5|TRBV4-3|15|.
TGCGCCAGCAGCCAAGGCACAGGGAGAAATCAGCCCCAGCATTTT
CASSQGTGRNQPQHF
>.|TRBJ2-1|TRBV5-1|15|.
TGCGCCAGCAGCTTAAGGCAGGGCCCATTAGGGGAGCAGTTCTTC
CASSLRQGPLGEQFF
>.|TRBJ2-5|TRBV19|14|.
TGTGCCAGTAGTACGGGCCAGGTGGGGGAGACCCAGTACTTC
CASSTGQVGETQYF
>.|TRBJ1-3|TRBV5-4|14|TRBD1
TGTGCCAGCAGCTTGGCCCCAGGGGGTGACACCATATATTTT
CASSLAPGGDTIYF
>.|TRBJ2-7|TRBV6-5|16|.
TGTGCCAGCAGTTACTCGCATCAGGGGTCCTCCTACGAGCAGTACTTC
CASSYSHQGSSYEQYF
>.|TRBJ1-5|TRBV5-6|15|.
TGTGCCAGCAGCTTGGCCGGAAGGGCCAATCAGCCCCAGCATTTT
CASSLAGRANQPQHF
>.|TRBJ1-2|TRBV6-5|13|.
TGTGCCAGCAGTTTGACCGGGGGCTATGGCTACACCTTC
CASSLTGGYGYTF
>.|TRBJ2-7|TRBV5-1|17|TRBD1
TGCGCCAGCAGCTTGGTAGGGTCGGGACAGGGGGCGAGGGAGCAGTACTTC
CASSLVGSGQGAREQYF
>.|TRBJ2-3|TRBV6-5|15|.
TGTGCCAGCAGTTACCGGGGTCCCCATGCAGATACGCAGTATTTT
CASSYRGPHADTQYF
>.|TRBJ2-1|TRBV28|15|.
TGTGCCAGCAGAGCCTCTCGGGGGCTCTACAATGAGCAGTTCTTC
CASRASRGLYNEQFF
>few|TRBJ1-5|TRBV19|18|.
TGTGCCAGTAGGTTTGGGGCACTCATCGATAATAGCAATCAGCCCCAGCATTTT
CASRFGALIDNSNQPQHF
>.|TRBJ1-3|TRBV19|15|.
TGTGCCAGTAGGGGTATATCAGGACCTGGAAACACCATATATTTT
CASRGISGPGNTIYF
>.|TRBJ2-3|TRBV9|12|.
TGTGCCAGCAGCCCGAACCGAGATACGCAGTATTTT
CASSPNRDTQYF
>.|TRBJ1-2|TRBV6-5|15|.
TGTGCCAGCAGTTACGCCCCCTCCTCGGGCTATGGCTACACCTTC
CASSYAPSSGYGYTF
>.|TRBJ1-1|TRBV5-1|13|.
TGCGCCAGCAGCGCCGGACAGAACACTGAAGCTTTCTTT
CASSAGQNTEAFF
>.|TRBJ1-2|TRBV7-6|13|.
TGTGCCAGCAGCACGACGGAATCCTATGGCTACACCTTC
CASSTTESYGYTF
>.|TRBJ1-1|TRBV28|13|.
TGTGCCAGCAGTCACTCCCCGAACACTGAAGCTTTCTTT
CASSHSPNTEAFF
>.|TRBJ1-2|TRBV6-2/TRBV6-3|14|TRBD1
TGTGCCAGCAGCCCCGGGACAGACTACTATGGCTACACCTTC
CASSPGTDYYGYTF
>.|TRBJ1-5|TRBV6-5|13|.
TGTGCCACCCAAAGGGAGAGCAATCAGCCCCAGCATTTT
CATQRESNQPQHF
>.|TRBJ2-6|TRBV29-1|14|.
TGCAGCGTGACAACAGTCCCTGGGGCCAACGTCCTGACTTTC
CSVTTVPGANVLTF